What follows is one TCR beta chain and its context. These data are taken from a study of blood T cell repertoires in COVID-19. About the research overall: The United States, Italy and Spain supplied acute and convalescent COVID-19 samples.

Study members were between about 18 and 95 years old and lived in approximately 25 US regions. Cohort allocation depended upon clinical history that participants reported. For recovered donors of Cohort 3, there were two negative PCRs, clearance, or symptom resolution. Assay used: immunoSEQ multiplex PCR; TCRdb lists only in-frame clones, some missing. The sample shows 400,000 or so clones, around 91% of them seen only once. The CDR3 covers 11 residues. V was cut by 3 bases and J by 10 bases, with 7 bases left in between. Sequencing was done on a sample of PBMCs or T cells enriched from blood (not recorded which). This chain joins TRBV12-3 or TRBV12-4 and TRBJ2-1; D remains ambiguous. This clonotype originated in a young man who had recovered from COVID-19. DNA for the CDR3: TGTGCCAGCAGTTTTTCGGTAGAGCAGTTCTTC. It codes for CASSFSVEQFF.